Described below is a single T cell receptor beta chain sequence and its context. The sample belongs to a study of cytomegalovirus exposure and HLA in healthy donors. PCR primers comprised 60 Vbeta and 13 Jbeta primers. The table came from immunoSEQ multiplex PCR; TCRdb's copy has only in-frame clones and leaves some out. The data hold about 120,000 clones, with around 80% observed a single time. This CDR3 has 11 residues. V was cut by 9 bases and J by 9 bases, with 12 bases left in between. Germline CDR1 and CDR2: SNHLY and FYNNEI. The clonotype was recovered from a female donor in good health and CMV-seropositive. Sequences were obtained from PBMCs. The rearrangement uses TRBV2 and TRBJ1-5; the D is unclear. The CDR3 nucleotides read TGTGCCAGTAAGAGGGAGGGGCCCCAGCATTTT. This translates into CASKREGPQHF.